This T cell receptor beta chain was identified during a study of monozygotic twins with inflammatory bowel disease (dated by TCRdb to 2018 to 2020). The study in broad terms: In total, 28 monozygotic twin pairs made up the full study: 19 Danish pairs, all IBD-discordant, plus nine German pairs, of which four were IBD-concordant and five were IBD-discordant. The search for disease-associated traits relied mainly on comparing, within discordant pairs, IBD patients with their genetically identical healthy co-twins. Each individual had, on average, about 151 000 unique TCRalpha sequences and 181 000 unique TCRbeta sequences available for analysis. The investigation overall reported the following: No difference in repertoire similarity was observed between concordant and discordant twins, possibly owing to limited statistical power. Fewer clonotypes were shared with other individuals by IBD patients than by healthy twins, most markedly in patients showing signs of disease activity. The analysis was unable to tell apart different T cell subtypes. Because patients were on differing immunosuppressive treatments, the repertoires may have picked up extra background noise and inter-individual variability. The results gave no support for a single strong signal or clonotype linked to IBD. TCRbeta repertoire diversity, by inverse Simpson index, was decreased in IBD patients compared with their healthy co-twins.

The CDR3 runs 15 amino acids, cysteine and phenylalanine included. The DNA is not on file. CDR1 is given as SGHDT and CDR2 as YYEEEE, both from the germline V gene. Concerning this clonotype itself: Its binding antigen is unknown.

The method was 5' RACE. Each TCR library was prepared from around 3,200 ng of total RNA. cDNA was synthesized with SMARTScribe reverse transcriptase in eight separate reactions per sample. During cDNA synthesis, template switching was used to introduce unique molecular identifiers that contained a 6-nucleotide sample barcode. TCRalpha and TCRbeta cDNA was amplified in two nested PCRs of about 17 and 10 cycles, and bead purification was carried out after each PCR. Before amplification, the cDNA was treated with uracil DNA-glycosylase and purified using the QIAquick PCR purification kit. The second PCR added Illumina TruSeq-compatible adapters along with sample-specific barcodes. TapeStation and Qubit were used to check library quality and concentration, and 5 ng of each library went into the pool. Sequencing of pooled libraries was carried out on an Illumina HiSeq2500 single-index Rapid Run using 2 x 100 bp reads and custom sequencing primers. The original pipeline was this. PCR and sequencing errors were corrected by UMI-based consensus assembly using MiGEC version 1.2.6. MiXCR version 2.1.1 handled V(D)J alignment, clonotype assembly and CDR3 extraction. Gene usage, clonotype sharing and MAIT/NKT TCR abundance were normalised by analysing the top 1000, 10 000 and 20 000 clonotypes per sample. Diversity was computed as the inverse Simpson index with the vegan R package after downsampling to 27 000 UMIs. Paired Mann-Whitney U tests on discordant twin pairs were used, with Benjamini-Hochberg multiple-testing correction. The reads went through TCRdb reprocessing, and each CDR3 protein sequence gets one entry with no DNA. The V and J calls follow TCRdb's processing rather than the paper's. The sample table on file contains 200,000 to 250,000 distinct CDR3 sequences. The ten top clones hold around 7.6% of the sample.

From each donor, a roughly 2.5 ml peripheral blood sample was collected into PAXgene tubes and stored at -80 degrees C. Without T cell sorting, total RNA was isolated from whole blood using the PAXgene blood miRNA kit on an automated QIAcube. Peripheral blood from monozygotic twin pairs concordant or discordant for inflammatory bowel disease was subjected to deep TCRalpha and TCRbeta repertoire profiling with unique molecular barcoding. Smoking habits were recorded for all twin pairs, and each individual was classified as a current, former or never smoker. Sample: blood. The rearrangement joined TRBV5-6 to TRBJ1-2; TCRdb selects TRBD1, and the lack of DNA leaves this call unchecked. The origin of this receptor is a human donor with ulcerative colitis or Crohn's disease, or a healthy co-twin of an affected twin (not recorded which). The CDR3 protein is CASSLPGQVRAGYTF.